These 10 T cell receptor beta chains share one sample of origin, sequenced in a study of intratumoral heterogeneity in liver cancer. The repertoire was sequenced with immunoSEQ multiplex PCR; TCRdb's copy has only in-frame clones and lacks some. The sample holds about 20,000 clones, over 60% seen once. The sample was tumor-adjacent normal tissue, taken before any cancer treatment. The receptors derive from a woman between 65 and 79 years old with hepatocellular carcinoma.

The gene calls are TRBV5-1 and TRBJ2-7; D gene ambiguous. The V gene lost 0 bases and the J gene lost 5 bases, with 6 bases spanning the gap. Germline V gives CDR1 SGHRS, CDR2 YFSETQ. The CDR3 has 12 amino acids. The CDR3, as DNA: TGCGCCAGCAGCTTGGAAGGTGACGAGCAGTACTTC. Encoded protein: CASSLEGDEQYF.

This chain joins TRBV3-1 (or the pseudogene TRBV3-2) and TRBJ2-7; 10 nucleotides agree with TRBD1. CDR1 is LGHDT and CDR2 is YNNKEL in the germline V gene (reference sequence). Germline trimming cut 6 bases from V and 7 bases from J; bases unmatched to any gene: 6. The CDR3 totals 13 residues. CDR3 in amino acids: CASRDRGSREQYF. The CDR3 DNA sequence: TGTGCCAGCAGGGACAGGGGGAGTAGAGAGCAGTACTTC.

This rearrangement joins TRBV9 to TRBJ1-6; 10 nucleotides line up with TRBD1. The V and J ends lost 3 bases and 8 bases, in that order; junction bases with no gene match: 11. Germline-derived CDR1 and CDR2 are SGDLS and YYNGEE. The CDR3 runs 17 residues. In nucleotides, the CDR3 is TGTGCCAGCAGCGCCGGGGGTAGGACAGGGGGTGATTCACCCCTCCACTTT. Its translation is CASSAGGRTGGDSPLHF.

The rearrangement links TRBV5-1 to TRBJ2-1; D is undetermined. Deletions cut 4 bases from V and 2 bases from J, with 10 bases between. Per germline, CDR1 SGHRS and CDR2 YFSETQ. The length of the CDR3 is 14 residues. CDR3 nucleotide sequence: TGCGCCAGCAGCCCGGAGACAACCTACAATGAGCAGTTCTTC. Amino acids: CASSPETTYNEQFF.

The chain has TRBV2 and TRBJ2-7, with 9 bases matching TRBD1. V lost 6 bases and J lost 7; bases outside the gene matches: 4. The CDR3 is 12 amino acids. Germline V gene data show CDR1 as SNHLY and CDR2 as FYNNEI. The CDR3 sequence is CASRGQGGEQYF. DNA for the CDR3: TGTGCCAGCAGGGGACAGGGAGGAGAGCAGTACTTC.

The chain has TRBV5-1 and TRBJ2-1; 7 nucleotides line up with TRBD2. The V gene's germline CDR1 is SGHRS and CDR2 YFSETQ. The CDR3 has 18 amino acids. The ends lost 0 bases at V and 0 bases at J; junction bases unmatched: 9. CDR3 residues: CASSLAVSGISSYNEQFF. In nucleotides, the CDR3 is TGCGCCAGCAGCTTGGCGGTAAGCGGGATAAGCTCCTACAATGAGCAGTTCTTC.

In DNA, the CDR3 is TGTGCCAGCAGGGTAACAGGAGTGAACACTGAAGCTTTCTTT. This gives the protein CASRVTGVNTEAFF. The chain couples TRBV6-5 to TRBJ1-1; a possible D gene is TRBD1 (5 bases). The CDR3 runs 14 residues. V gave up 6 bases and J gave up 0 bases, with 11 bases separating them. Germline-derived CDR1 and CDR2 are MNHEY and SVGAGI.

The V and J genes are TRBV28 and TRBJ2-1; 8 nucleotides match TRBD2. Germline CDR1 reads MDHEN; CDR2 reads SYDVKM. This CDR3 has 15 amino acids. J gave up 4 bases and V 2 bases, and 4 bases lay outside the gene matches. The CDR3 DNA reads TGTGCCAGCAGTTTACGGGGGGGACTTTACAATGAGCAGTTCTTC. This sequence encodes CASSLRGGLYNEQFF.

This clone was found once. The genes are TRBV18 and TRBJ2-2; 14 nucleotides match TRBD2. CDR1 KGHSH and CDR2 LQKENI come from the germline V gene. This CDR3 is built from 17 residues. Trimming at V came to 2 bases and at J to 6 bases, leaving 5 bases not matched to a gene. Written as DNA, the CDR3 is TGTGCCAGCTCACCAAAGACTAGCGGGAGGGCCGCCGGGGAGCTGTTTTTT. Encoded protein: CASSPKTSGRAAGELFF.

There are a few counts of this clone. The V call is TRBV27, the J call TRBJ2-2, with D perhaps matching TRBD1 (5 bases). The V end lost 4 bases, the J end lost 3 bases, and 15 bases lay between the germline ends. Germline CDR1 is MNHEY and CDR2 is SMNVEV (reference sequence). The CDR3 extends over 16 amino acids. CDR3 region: CASSYTARAYTGELFF. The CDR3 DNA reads TGTGCCAGCAGTTATACGGCCAGGGCGTACACCGGGGAGCTGTTTTTT.